This T cell receptor (beta chain) came from a study of T cell responses to AZD1222 COVID-19 vaccine. The study, taken as a whole, reports: Reportedly, nearly half the spike-specific TCRs target unmutated variant regions.

TCRdb's table, derived via immunoSEQ multiplex PCR, lists solely in-frame clones and lacks some. This table has 140,000 to 150,000 clones, just over 90% appearing once. This CDR3 is built from 23 residues. The germline V gene has CDR1 LGHDT and CDR2 YNNKEL (reference sequence). V was clipped by 1 base and J by 2 bases, with 33 bases between them. This clone was found a few times. The antigen is undetermined. The J gene is TRBJ1-3, the V gene TRBV3-1 (or the pseudogene TRBV3-2), with a tentative D call TRBD1 (6 bases). The sequencing used peripheral blood, collected on day 0 of AZD1222 vaccination. The sequence was collected from an adult in good health. The CDR3 coding sequence is TGTGCCAGCAGCCAAGCTAAGACGACCAAACAGGGTAATTCAGCGTCGGCTGGAAACACCATATATTTT. This translates into CASSQAKTTKQGNSASAGNTIYF.